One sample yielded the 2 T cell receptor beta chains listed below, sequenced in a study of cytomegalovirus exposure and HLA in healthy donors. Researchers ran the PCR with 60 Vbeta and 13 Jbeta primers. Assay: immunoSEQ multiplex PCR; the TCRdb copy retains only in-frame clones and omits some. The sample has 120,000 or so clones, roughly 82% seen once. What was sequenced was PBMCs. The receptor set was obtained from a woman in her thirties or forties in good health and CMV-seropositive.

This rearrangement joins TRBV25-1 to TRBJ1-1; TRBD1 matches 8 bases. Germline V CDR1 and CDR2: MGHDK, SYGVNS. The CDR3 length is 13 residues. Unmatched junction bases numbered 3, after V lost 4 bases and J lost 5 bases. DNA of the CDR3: TGTGCCAGCAGTGTCGACAGGGGAACTGAAGCTTTCTTT. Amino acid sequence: CASSVDRGTEAFF.

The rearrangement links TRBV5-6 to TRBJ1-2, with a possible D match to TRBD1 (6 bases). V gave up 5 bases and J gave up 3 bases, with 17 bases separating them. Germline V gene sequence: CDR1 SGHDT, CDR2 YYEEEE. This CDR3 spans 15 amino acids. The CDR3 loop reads CASSLTGRLDYGYTF. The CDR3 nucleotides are TGTGCCAGCAGTCTGACAGGCCGGTTAGACTATGGCTACACCTTC. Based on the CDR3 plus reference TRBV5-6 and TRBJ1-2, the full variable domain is DAGVTQSPTHLIKTRGQQVTLRCSPKSGHDTVSWYQQALGQGPQFIFQYYEEEERQRGNFPDRFSGHQFPNYSSELNVNALLLGDSALYLCASSLTGRLDYGYTFGSGTRLTVV.